These 21 T cell receptor beta chains were sequenced from one sample in a study of identical twins. Via MiXCR, TCRdb re-called the 5' RACE reads, giving one row per CDR3 protein. This table holds around 550,000 distinct CDR3 sequences, about 16% found once. The sample was also linked to a second study, of yellow fever vaccine responses in identical twins.

Sequencing used CD4+ T cells sorted from blood. Receptors were obtained from a woman younger than 30 in good health.

This chain uses TRBV15 with TRBJ2-5, with 9 nucleotides matching TRBD2. The V gene's germline CDR1 is LNHNV and CDR2 YYDKDF (reference sequence). Losses at the gene ends were 0 bases for V and 3 bases for J; bases not matched to a gene: 8. This CDR3 has 17 amino acids. CDR3 sequence: CATSRDPASGNKETQYF. CDR3 nucleotide sequence: TGTGCCACCAGCAGAGATCCGGCTAGCGGGAATAAAGAGACCCAGTACTTC.

This chain uses TRBV10-1 with TRBJ2-7; 11 nucleotides line up with TRBD1. The CDR3 is 16 residues long. CDR1 WNHNN and CDR2 SYGVQD come from the germline V gene (reference sequence). With 0 bases clipped from V and 2 bases from J, the junction kept 3 bases outside the gene matches. Written as DNA, the CDR3 is TGCGCCAGCAGTGAGTCCGGACAGGGGGCTCCCTACGAGCAGTACTTC. Its protein is CASSESGQGAPYEQYF.

The J gene is TRBJ2-7, the V gene TRBV20-1; 11 positions match TRBD2. Germline V gene lookup returns CDR1 DFQATT and CDR2 SNEGSKA (reference sequence). The V segment lost 1 base and the J segment 2 bases; nucleotides outside the gene matches: 1. The CDR3 runs 14 residues. CDR3 sequence reads: CSARASGGTYEQYV. The CDR3 bases are TGCAGTGCTAGAGCTAGCGGGGGGACCTACGAGCAGTACGTC.

The rearrangement uses TRBV6-1 and TRBJ1-2; D is perhaps TRBD1 (6 bases). Trimming took 5 bases from V and 8 from J, leaving 18 bases between them. The CDR3 has 14 amino acids. Germline lookup yields CDR1 MNHNS and CDR2 SASEGT. DNA of the CDR3: TGTGCCAGCAGTCCATCTCAGGACAGTGCGGGCTACACCTTC. Translated: CASSPSQDSAGYTF.

The chain combines TRBV20-1 with TRBJ2-1; TRBD2 matches 9 bases. The germline gives CDR1 DFQATT, CDR2 SNEGSKA (reference sequence). V gave up 2 bases and J gave up 2 bases; unmatched junction bases: 13. This CDR3 spans 18 amino acids. CDR3 coding DNA: TGCAGTGCTAGAAGGACGGCGGGAGGGCCTCTCCCCTACAATGAGCAGTTCTTC. Encoded protein: CSARRTAGGPLPYNEQFF.

This clonotype was recorded a few times. This rearrangement joins TRBV2 to TRBJ2-1, with unresolved D. The V and J ends lost 6 bases and 7 bases respectively, with 16 bases between them. Per germline, CDR1 SNHLY and CDR2 FYNNEI. This CDR3 is built from 14 residues. This CDR3 is CASSLILTGNEQFF. The CDR3 region has the DNA TGTGCCAGCAGCCTTATATTAACCGGGAATGAGCAGTTCTTC.

This clonotype showed up many times. The gene calls are TRBV7-9 and TRBJ1-2; D uncertain. The CDR3 totals 10 residues. V was pared by 1 base and J by 7 bases, with 1 base between. Germline CDR1 and CDR2: SEHNR and FQNEAQ (reference sequence). The CDR3 is CASSLGGYTF. The CDR3 nucleotides read TGTGCCAGCAGCTTAGGTGGCTACACCTTC.

The genes are TRBV12-3 or TRBV12-4 and TRBJ1-2, with D unclear. Deletions cut 0 bases from V and 6 bases from J, with 11 bases between. This CDR3 is built from 14 residues. CDR3 region: CASSLARGMHGYTF. The DNA of the CDR3 is TGTGCCAGCAGTTTAGCGCGGGGTATGCATGGCTACACCTTC.

This clonotype was seen many times. V is TRBV4-2 and J is TRBJ2-2; the match to TRBD1 covers 10 bases. CDR3 size: 17 residues. With V trimmed by 3 bases and J by 4 bases, 8 bases remained unmatched. CDR1 LGHNA and CDR2 YNFKEQ come from the germline V gene. In nucleotides, the CDR3 is TGTGCCAGCAGCCAGGTTCCGGGACAGGGGACCACCGGGGAGCTGTTTTTT. It codes for CASSQVPGQGTTGELFF.

The CDR3 DNA sequence: TGTGCCAGCAGTTTGGCCTCAGTAGGCGCCGGGGAGCTGTTTTTT. It specifies CASSLASVGAGELFF. The rearrangement links TRBV28 to TRBJ2-2, with unresolved D. The germline CDR1 and CDR2 sequences are MDHEN and SYDVKM. The germline V and J ends were trimmed by 3 bases and 6 bases, with 14 bases remaining between them. CDR3 length: 15 amino acids.

V usage is TRBV6-5 and J usage is TRBJ2-1, with 9 bases fitting TRBD2. This CDR3 has 17 residues. CDR1 and CDR2 from the germline V gene are MNHEY and SVGAGI. Unmatched junction bases numbered 6, after V lost 2 bases and J lost 1 base. The CDR3 DNA reads TGTGCCAGCAGTTACATCGGGAGCGGGAGGTCCTACAATGAGCAGTTCTTC. It yields the protein CASSYIGSGRSYNEQFF.

The J gene is TRBJ2-1, the V gene TRBV11-3; 8 bases map to TRBD2. The CDR3 has 16 residues. V trimming: 0 bases; J trimming: 8 bases; junction bases outside the gene matches: 9. Germline CDR1 SGHNT, CDR2 YENEEA. This CDR3 is CASSLDRGSGKDEQFF. CDR3 DNA sequence: TGTGCCAGCAGCTTAGATCGGGGTAGCGGGAAGGATGAGCAGTTCTTC.

The V gene is TRBV19, the J gene TRBJ1-5; D gene uncertain. Germline CDR1 reads LNHDA; CDR2 reads SQIVND (reference sequence). CDR3 length: 13 residues. V lost 6 bases and J lost 8, with 14 bases in between. The CDR3 protein is CASSIRMSEPQHF. Written as DNA, the CDR3 is TGTGCCAGTAGCATCCGAATGTCGGAGCCCCAGCATTTT.

This chain links TRBV5-6 with TRBJ2-3, with D perhaps TRBD1 or TRBD2 (6 bases each). The CDR3 covers 17 residues. Germline V gene data show CDR1 as SGHDT and CDR2 as YYEEEE. Deletions cut 4 bases from V and 4 bases from J, with 22 bases between. Written as DNA, the CDR3 is TGTGCCAGCAGCGTTGGAGGGTTGGGGGCGAGGGCAGATACGCAGTATTTT. As protein: CASSVGGLGARADTQYF. Looking up the rest from reference TRBV5-6 and TRBJ2-3 gives the full variable domain: DAGVTQSPTHLIKTRGQQVTLRCSPKSGHDTVSWYQQALGQGPQFIFQYYEEEERQRGNFPDRFSGHQFPNYSSELNVNALLLGDSALYLCASSVGGLGARADTQYFGPGTRLTVL.

This rearrangement joins TRBV20-1 to TRBJ2-5, with 10 bases matching TRBD2. V gave up 4 bases and J gave up 5 bases; unmatched junction bases: 7. The germline V gene encodes CDR1 DFQATT and CDR2 SNEGSKA (reference sequence). The CDR3 length is 14 residues. The CDR3 bases are TGCAGTGCTAACCTAGCGGGAGTCCGGGAGACCCAGTACTTC. Translating gives CSANLAGVRETQYF.

This clonotype was counted between two and nine times. CDR3: CASSISGTGENEQFF. The CDR3 region has the DNA TGTGCCAGTAGTATATCTGGGACAGGGGAAAATGAGCAGTTCTTC. V is TRBV19 and J is TRBJ2-1; 10 nucleotides agree with TRBD1. This CDR3 has 15 residues. The J segment lost 7 bases and the V segment lost 2 bases, leaving 5 bases of the junction unmatched. CDR1 and CDR2 from the germline V gene are LNHDA and SQIVND (reference sequence).

The table lists this clonotype with a few counts. V and J are TRBV20-1 and TRBJ2-5; weak D call: TRBD1 (6 bases). V was pared by 0 bases and J by 5 bases, with 16 bases between. Germline CDR1 reads DFQATT; CDR2 reads SNEGSKA (reference sequence). CDR3 size: 15 residues. CDR3 DNA: TGCAGTGCTAGAGATATCAGGGCAGGGGTGGAGACCCAGTACTTC. Encoded protein: CSARDIRAGVETQYF.

This rearrangement joins TRBV11-2 to TRBJ2-3, with D tentatively TRBD1 or TRBD2 (5 bases each). The CDR3 is 19 residues long. Per the germline V gene, CDR1 is SGHAT and CDR2 is FQNNGV. Trimming cost V 0 bases and J 5 bases, with 24 bases left between them. CDR3: CASSLDLGTFVSRGDTQYF. The CDR3 bases are TGTGCCAGCAGCTTAGATCTTGGGACCTTCGTCTCCCGGGGAGATACGCAGTATTTT.

This clonotype has more than one count but fewer than ten. The CDR3 loop is CASSYISGTGEGNEQFF. CDR3 DNA sequence: TGTGCCAGCAGCTATATCTCCGGGACAGGGGAGGGGAATGAGCAGTTCTTC. The chain is built from TRBV7-9 and TRBJ2-1, with 10 bases fitting TRBD1. The germline V gene has CDR1 SEHNR and CDR2 FQNEAQ (reference sequence). V dropped 4 bases and J dropped 7; count of bases not matched to a gene: 13. CDR3 length: 17 residues. The full variable domain, completed using reference TRBV7-9 and TRBJ2-1, is DTGVSQNPRHKITKRGQNVTFRCDPISEHNRLYWYRQTLGQGPEFLTYFQNEAQLEKSRLLSDRFSAERPKGSFSTLEIQRTEQGDSAMYLCASSYISGTGEGNEQFFGPGTRLTVL.

The gene calls are TRBV12-3 or TRBV12-4 and TRBJ1-1; the D gene is possibly TRBD1 (6 bases). The CDR3 consists of 14 residues. V lost 3 bases and J 5 bases, leaving 13 bases between the germline ends. The CDR3, as DNA: TGTGCCAGCAGTTTTAAGGGGGACGGAACTGAAGCTTTCTTT. Translated, it gives CASSFKGDGTEAFF.

The chain couples TRBV29-1 to TRBJ2-3; a possible D gene is TRBD2 (7 bases). Germline assignment: CDR1 SQVTM and CDR2 ANQGSEA. Trimming cost V 6 bases and J 9 bases, with 19 bases left between them. This CDR3 comprises 13 residues. In DNA form, the CDR3 reads TGCAGCGTGGGGGGGCCAGACAGGTCCACGCAGTATTTT. This sequence encodes CSVGGPDRSTQYF.